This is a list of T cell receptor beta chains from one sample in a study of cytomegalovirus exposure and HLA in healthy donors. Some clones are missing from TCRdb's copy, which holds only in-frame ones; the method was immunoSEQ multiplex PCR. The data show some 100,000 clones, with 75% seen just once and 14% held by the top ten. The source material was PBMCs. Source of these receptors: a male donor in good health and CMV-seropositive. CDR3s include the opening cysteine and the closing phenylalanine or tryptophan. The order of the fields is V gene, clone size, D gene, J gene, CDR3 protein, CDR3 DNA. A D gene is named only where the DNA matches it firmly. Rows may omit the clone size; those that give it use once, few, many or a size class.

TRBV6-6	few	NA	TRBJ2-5	CASSYARAQETQYF	TGTGCCAGCAGTTATGCGCGGGCTCAAGAGACCCAGTACTTC
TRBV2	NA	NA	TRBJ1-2	CASSGGLRQGYTF	TGTGCCAGCAGTGGAGGCCTTCGTCAGGGCTACACCTTC
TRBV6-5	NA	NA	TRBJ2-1	CASRGVGGYNEQFF	TGTGCCAGCAGGGGGGTGGGGGGTTACAATGAGCAGTTCTTC
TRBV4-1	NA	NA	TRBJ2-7	CASSLEGRGTYEQYF	TGCGCCAGCAGCCTAGAAGGCAGGGGTACCTACGAGCAGTACTTC
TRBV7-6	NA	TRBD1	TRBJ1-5	CASSLLAGQNNQPQHF	TGTGCCAGCAGCTTACTTGCGGGACAGAACAATCAGCCCCAGCATTTT
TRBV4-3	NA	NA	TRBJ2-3	CASSIGLGGSTDTQYF	TGCGCCAGCAGCATTGGACTAGGGGGGTCCACAGATACGCAGTATTTT
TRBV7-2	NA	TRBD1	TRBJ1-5	CASSPGQGANQPQHF	TGTGCCAGCAGCCCAGGACAGGGGGCTAATCAGCCCCAGCATTTT
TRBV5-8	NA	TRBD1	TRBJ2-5	CASSEDRNQETQYF	TGTGCCAGCAGCGAGGACAGGAACCAAGAGACCCAGTACTTC
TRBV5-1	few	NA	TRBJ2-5	CASSLGQGSLETQYF	TGCGCCAGCAGCTTGGGCCAGGGCTCACTTGAGACCCAGTACTTC
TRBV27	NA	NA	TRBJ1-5	CASSLARVEQPQHF	TGTGCCAGCAGTTTGGCGAGGGTTGAACAGCCCCAGCATTTT
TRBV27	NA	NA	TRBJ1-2	CASSLSGALYGYTF	TGTGCCAGCAGTTTATCAGGGGCGCTTTATGGCTACACCTTC
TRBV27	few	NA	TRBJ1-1	CASSFRRGLKAEAFF	TGTGCCAGCAGTTTCCGCCGGGGTTTGAAGGCTGAAGCTTTCTTT
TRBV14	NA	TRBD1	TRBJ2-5	CASSQAGQGQETQYF	TGTGCCAGCAGCCAAGCGGGACAGGGACAAGAGACCCAGTACTTC
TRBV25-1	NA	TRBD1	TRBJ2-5	CASRPLGQSVGETQYF	TGTGCCAGCAGGCCGTTGGGACAGAGCGTGGGGGAGACCCAGTACTTC
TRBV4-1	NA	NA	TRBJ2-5	CASSRTQYQETQYF	TGCGCCAGCAGCCGGACACAGTACCAAGAGACCCAGTACTTC
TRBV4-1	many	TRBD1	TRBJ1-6	CASSARGPNNNSPLHF	TGCGCCAGCAGCGCCAGGGGGCCCAATAATAATTCACCCCTCCACTTT
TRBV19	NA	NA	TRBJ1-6	CASSSGGENSPLHF	TGTGCCAGTAGCTCCGGGGGTGAGAATTCACCCCTCCACTTT
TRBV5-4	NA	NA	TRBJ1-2	CASSHPRDNPNYGYTF	TGTGCCAGCAGTCACCCAAGGGACAACCCTAACTATGGCTACACCTTC
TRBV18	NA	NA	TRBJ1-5	CASSSTHRGNQPQHF	TGTGCCAGCTCATCCACTCATCGGGGCAATCAGCCCCAGCATTTT
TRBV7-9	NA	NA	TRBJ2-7	CASSLEQGVHEQYF	TGTGCCAGCAGCTTAGAGCAGGGTGTCCACGAGCAGTACTTC
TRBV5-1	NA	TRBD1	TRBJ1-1	CASSWDRNTEAFF	TGCGCCAGCAGCTGGGACAGGAACACTGAAGCTTTCTTT
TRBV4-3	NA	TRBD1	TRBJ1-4	CASSRGQGGGNEKLFF	TGCGCCAGCAGCCGGGGACAGGGGGGGGGTAATGAAAAACTGTTTTTT
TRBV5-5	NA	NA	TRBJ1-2	CASSIATAANYGYTF	TGTGCCAGCAGCATCGCGACAGCTGCTAACTATGGCTACACCTTC
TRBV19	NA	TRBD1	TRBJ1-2	CASIRDRGDYYGYTF	TGTGCCAGTATCCGCGACAGGGGCGACTACTATGGCTACACCTTC
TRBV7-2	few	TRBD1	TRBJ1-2	CASSPGTDYGYTF	TGTGCCAGCAGCCCAGGGACAGACTATGGCTACACCTTC
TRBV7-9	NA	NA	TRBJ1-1	CASSFKATGVEAFF	TGTGCCAGCAGCTTTAAAGCGACAGGAGTTGAAGCTTTCTTT
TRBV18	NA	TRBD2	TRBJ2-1	CASSVPGTSGGAPEQFF	TGTGCCAGCTCAGTTCCCGGGACTAGCGGGGGGGCCCCTGAGCAGTTCTTC
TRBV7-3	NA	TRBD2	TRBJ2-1	CASSLIIGLAVNNEQFF	TGTGCCAGCAGCTTAATCATTGGTCTAGCGGTTAACAATGAGCAGTTCTTC
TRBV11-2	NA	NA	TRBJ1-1	CASSLGGGGTEAFF	TGTGCCAGCAGCTTAGGGGGAGGTGGGACTGAAGCTTTCTTT
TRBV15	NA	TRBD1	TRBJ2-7	CATSPVTGGYEQYF	TGTGCCACCAGCCCTGTGACAGGGGGCTACGAGCAGTACTTC
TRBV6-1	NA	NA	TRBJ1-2	CASSPEGRGGYTF	TGTGCCAGCAGCCCTGAGGGCAGGGGTGGCTACACCTTC
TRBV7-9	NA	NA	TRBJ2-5	CASSLATQETQYF	TGTGCCAGCAGCTTAGCGACACAAGAGACCCAGTACTTC
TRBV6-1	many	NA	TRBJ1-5	CASSAEDVSQPQHF	TGTGCCAGCAGTGCGGAGGATGTGAGTCAGCCCCAGCATTTT
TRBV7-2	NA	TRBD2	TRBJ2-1	CASSWPRGGASYNEQFF	TGTGCCAGCAGCTGGCCCCGGGGGGGAGCGTCCTACAATGAGCAGTTCTTC
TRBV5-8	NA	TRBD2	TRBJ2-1	CASSLSAGTYNEQFF	TGTGCCAGCAGCTTATCAGCGGGAACCTACAATGAGCAGTTCTTC
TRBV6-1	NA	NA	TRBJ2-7	CASTTTAVPYEQYF	TGTGCCAGCACTACGACGGCGGTCCCCTACGAGCAGTACTTC
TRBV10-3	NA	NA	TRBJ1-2	CAISEYSVNYGYTF	TGTGCCATCAGTGAGTATTCGGTGAACTATGGCTACACCTTC
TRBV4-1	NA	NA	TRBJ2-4	CASSQPGTKNIQYF	TGCGCCAGCAGCCAACCAGGGACCAAAAACATTCAGTACTTC
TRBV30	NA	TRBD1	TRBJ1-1	CAWSLGQLNTEAFF	TGTGCCTGGAGTTTGGGACAGTTGAACACTGAAGCTTTCTTT
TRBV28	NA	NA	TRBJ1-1	CASSSYRVANTEAFF	TGTGCCAGCAGTTCCTACAGGGTAGCAAACACTGAAGCTTTCTTT
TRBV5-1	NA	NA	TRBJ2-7	CASSVSVYEQYF	TGCGCCAGCAGCGTGAGCGTCTACGAGCAGTACTTC
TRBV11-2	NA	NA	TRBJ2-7	CASSLSRDSFYEQYF	TGTGCCAGCAGCTTATCCCGGGACTCCTTCTACGAGCAGTACTTC
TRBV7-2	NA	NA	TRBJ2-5	CASSRQNQETQYF	TGTGCCAGCAGCCGACAGAACCAAGAGACCCAGTACTTC
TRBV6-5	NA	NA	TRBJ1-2	CASSYGGRGGYTF	TGTGCCAGCAGTTACGGGGGGAGGGGCGGCTACACCTTC
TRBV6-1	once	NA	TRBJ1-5	CASSPDNRQPQHF	TGTGCCAGCAGTCCAGACAACAGGCAGCCCCAGCATTTT
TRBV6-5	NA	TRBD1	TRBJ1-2	CASSSGTGTRDGYTF	TGTGCCAGCAGCTCCGGGACAGGGACCCGGGATGGCTACACCTTC
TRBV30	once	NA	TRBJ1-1	CAWSVQQNTEAFF	TGTGCCTGGAGTGTTCAACAAAACACTGAAGCTTTCTTT
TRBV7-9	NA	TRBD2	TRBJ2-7	CASSGDYLEQYF	TGTGCCAGCAGCGGGGACTATCTCGAGCAGTACTTC
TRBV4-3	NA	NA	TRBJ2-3	CASSQDRTSYDTQYF	TGCGCCAGCAGCCAAGATCGAACAAGTTACGATACGCAGTATTTT
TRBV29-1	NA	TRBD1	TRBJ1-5	CSVRMGDSYQPQHF	TGCAGCGTCCGAATGGGGGACAGTTATCAGCCCCAGCATTTT
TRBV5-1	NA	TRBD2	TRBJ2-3	CASSVRLAGSTDTQYF	TGCGCCAGCAGCGTGCGACTAGCGGGGAGCACAGATACGCAGTATTTT
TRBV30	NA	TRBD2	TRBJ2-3	CAWRRSGVGGTDTQYF	TGTGCCTGGAGACGTAGCGGGGTAGGGGGCACAGATACGCAGTATTTT
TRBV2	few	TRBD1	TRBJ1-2	CASSEVDRGGDYTF	TGTGCCAGCAGTGAGGTAGACAGGGGTGGGGACTACACCTTC
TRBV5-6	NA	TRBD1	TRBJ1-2	CASSLVMTGRQYAYTF	TGTGCCAGCAGCTTGGTAATGACAGGGAGACAATATGCCTACACCTTC
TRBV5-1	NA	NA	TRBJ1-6	CASSLGSSPLHF	TGCGCCAGCAGCTTGGGTAGTTCACCCCTCCACTTT
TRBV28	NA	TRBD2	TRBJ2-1	CASSVGGDYNEQFF	TGTGCCAGCAGCGTCGGGGGGGACTACAATGAGCAGTTCTTC
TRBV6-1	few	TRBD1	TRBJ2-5	CASTLDRGRETQYF	TGTGCCAGCACCCTGGACAGGGGGCGAGAGACCCAGTACTTC
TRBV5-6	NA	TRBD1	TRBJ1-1	CASSRERGQGPPEAFF	TGTGCCAGCAGTCGGGAGCGCGGACAGGGTCCCCCTGAAGCTTTCTTT
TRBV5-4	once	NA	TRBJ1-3	CASRRGGSGNTIYF	TGTGCTTCCAGGAGGGGGGGCTCTGGAAACACCATATATTTT